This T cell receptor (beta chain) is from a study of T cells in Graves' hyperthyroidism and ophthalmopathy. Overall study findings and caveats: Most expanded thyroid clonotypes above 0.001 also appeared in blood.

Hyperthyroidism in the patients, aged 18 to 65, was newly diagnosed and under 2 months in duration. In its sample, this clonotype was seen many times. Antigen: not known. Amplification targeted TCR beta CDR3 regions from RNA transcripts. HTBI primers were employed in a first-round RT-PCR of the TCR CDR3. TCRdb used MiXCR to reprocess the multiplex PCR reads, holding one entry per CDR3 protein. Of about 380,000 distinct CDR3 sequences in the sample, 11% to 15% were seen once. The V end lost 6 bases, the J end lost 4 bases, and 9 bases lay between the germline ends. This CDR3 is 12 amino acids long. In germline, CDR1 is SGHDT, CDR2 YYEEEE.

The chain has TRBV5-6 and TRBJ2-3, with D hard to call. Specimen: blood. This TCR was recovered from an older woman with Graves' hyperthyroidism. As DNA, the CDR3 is TGTGCCAGCACCCAGATTTCAGATACGCAGTATTTT. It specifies CASTQISDTQYF.